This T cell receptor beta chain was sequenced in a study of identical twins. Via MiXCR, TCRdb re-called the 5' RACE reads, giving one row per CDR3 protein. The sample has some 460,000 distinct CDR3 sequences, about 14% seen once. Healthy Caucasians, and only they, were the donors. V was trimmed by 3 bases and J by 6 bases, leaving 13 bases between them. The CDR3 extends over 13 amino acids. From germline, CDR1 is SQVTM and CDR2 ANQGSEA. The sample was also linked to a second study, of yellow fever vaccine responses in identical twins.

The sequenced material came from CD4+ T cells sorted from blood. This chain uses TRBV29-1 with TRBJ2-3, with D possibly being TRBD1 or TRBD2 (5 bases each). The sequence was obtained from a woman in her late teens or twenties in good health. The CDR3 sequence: CSVDLGTYDTQYF. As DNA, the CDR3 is TGCAGCGTTGACTTAGGGACCTATGATACGCAGTATTTT.